Shown below are 27 T cell receptor beta chains from a single sample sequenced in a study of memory CD8 T cells in hepatitis C reinfection. The method was immunoSEQ multiplex PCR; TCRdb's version includes in-frame clones alone and lacks a portion of them. This table holds more than 45,000 clones, around 92% found once. Specified time point: pre-reinfection, 55 to 20 weeks before reinfection detection. TCR sequencing was done directly ex vivo on sorted cells, without expansion in vitro. Sequencing was done on a sample of naive CD8+ T cells sorted from blood. These receptors were collected from a young man with hepatitis C virus infection.

Comment on this clone: Other nucleotide sequences in the sample specify the same CDR3. CDR3 in amino acids: CAILPRDRGGNEQFF. As DNA, the CDR3 is TGTGCCATCCTTCCCAGGGACAGGGGCGGGAATGAGCAGTTCTTC. The rearrangement links TRBV7-9 to TRBJ2-1, with 10 bases lining up with TRBD1. Germline values: CDR1 SEHNR, CDR2 FQNEAQ (reference sequence). The CDR3 is 15 amino acids. V lost 10 bases, J lost 7 bases, and 13 bases stayed unmatched. The complete variable domain, with remaining parts taken from reference TRBV7-9 and TRBJ2-1, reads DTGVSQNPRHKITKRGQNVTFRCDPISEHNRLYWYRQTLGQGPEFLTYFQNEAQLEKSRLLSDRFSAERPKGSFSTLEIQRTEQGDSAMYLCAILPRDRGGNEQFFGPGTRLTVL.

The chain uses TRBV27 and TRBJ2-1; 10 nucleotides agree with TRBD1. CDR1 and CDR2 (germline): MNHEY, SMNVEV (reference sequence). The CDR3 spans 14 residues. V lost 8 bases, J lost 4 bases, and 5 bases stayed unmatched. The CDR3 region has the DNA TGTGCCAGCCGATGGACAGGGGGGTACAATGAGCAGTTCTTC. It translates to CASRWTGGYNEQFF.

The chain joins TRBV5-5 to TRBJ1-6; D gene uncertain. The CDR3 runs to 13 residues. The germline V gene has CDR1 SGHKS and CDR2 YYEKEE (reference sequence). The ends were cut back, 0 bases at V and 6 bases at J, with 4 bases in the middle. As DNA, the CDR3 is TGTGCCAGCAGCTTGGCGGGTAATTCACCCCTCCACTTT. Residues: CASSLAGNSPLHF.

The chain links TRBV7-9 to TRBJ2-1; the match to TRBD2 covers 9 bases. J was trimmed by 3 bases and V by 1 base; bases with no gene match: 10. CDR3 length equals 18 residues. Germline V gene sequence: CDR1 SEHNR, CDR2 FQNEAQ (reference sequence). The CDR3 protein is CASSLEVQPSGDYNEQFF. For the CDR3, the DNA is TGTGCCAGCAGCTTAGAGGTCCAGCCTAGCGGGGACTACAATGAGCAGTTCTTC.

This chain uses TRBV28 with TRBJ1-1, with D perhaps TRBD1 (6 bases). The CDR3 has 15 amino acids. The germline V gene has CDR1 MDHEN and CDR2 SYDVKM. Trimming took off 7 bases at V and 7 bases at J, with 22 bases between the two ends. The CDR3 spells CASIPEDRTRNEAFF. CDR3 sequence (DNA): TGTGCCAGCATTCCAGAGGACAGAACCCGTAATGAAGCTTTCTTT.

J is TRBJ2-7 and V is TRBV29-1; 7 nucleotides align to TRBD1. This CDR3 comprises 13 residues. Germline V lookup: CDR1 SQVTM, CDR2 ANQGSEA. After removal of 2 bases from V and 5 bases from J, the junction contained 6 bases not matched to a gene. In DNA form, the CDR3 reads TGCAGCGTTGAAACAGGGGATTTCGACGAGCAGTACTTC. Protein product: CSVETGDFDEQYF.

Regarding this clone: Other nucleotide sequences from this sample produce the same CDR3. The rearrangement uses TRBV13 and TRBJ2-5, with 11 bases matching TRBD1. The junction had 9 bases not matched to a gene; V was cut back by 4 bases and J by 2 bases. CDR3 size: 17 residues. Germline V gives CDR1 PRHDT, CDR2 FYEKMQ (reference sequence). CDR3 loop: CASSSTLGQGGQETQYF. The CDR3 region has the DNA TGTGCCAGCAGCTCGACCCTGGGACAGGGGGGTCAAGAGACCCAGTACTTC.

The chain uses TRBV7-2 and TRBJ2-2; perhaps TRBD2 as D (5 bases). This CDR3 region has 16 residues. Germline lookup yields CDR1 SGHTA and CDR2 FQGNSA. V was pared by 7 bases and J by 3 bases, with 18 bases between. CDR3 in DNA: TGTGCCAGCATTAGGAGCGGACCTAGCTACACCGGGGAGCTGTTTTTT. Its protein product is CASIRSGPSYTGELFF.

This chain uses TRBV2 with TRBJ1-2; a possible D gene is TRBD1 (5 bases). The CDR3 consists of 16 residues. The V end was cut by 7 bases, the J end by 4 bases, with 22 bases between. The germline V gene has CDR1 SNHLY and CDR2 FYNNEI. This chain's CDR3 is CASKKVAGMAGYGYTF. The CDR3 DNA sequence: TGTGCCAGCAAAAAAGTTGCAGGGATGGCTGGCTATGGCTACACCTTC.

This clone was seen once. The chain employs TRBV27 and TRBJ2-7; 10 nucleotides match TRBD1. In germline, CDR1 is MNHEY, CDR2 SMNVEV (reference sequence). Germline trimming cut 6 bases from V and 6 bases from J; bases unmatched to any gene: 5. This CDR3 comprises 13 residues. The chain's CDR3 is CASRTWTGGEQYV. CDR3 nucleotide sequence: TGTGCCAGCAGGACTTGGACAGGGGGCGAGCAGTACGTC.

J is TRBJ2-5 and V is TRBV7-9, with D possibly being TRBD2 (6 bases). Trimming took off 2 bases at V and 5 bases at J, with 9 bases between the two ends. Germline values: CDR1 SEHNR, CDR2 FQNEAQ (reference sequence). This CDR3 comprises 13 residues. In nucleotides, the CDR3 is TGTGCCAGCAGCTTATCGGGGGAGGAGACCCAGTACTTC. It translates to CASSLSGEETQYF.

With regard to this clone: The same CDR3 can be traced to other DNA sequences in this sample. This chain connects TRBV19 to TRBJ1-5; D gene unclear. Trimming stripped 1 base from V and 1 base from J, with 5 bases between. The CDR3 has 14 amino acids. Germline CDR1 LNHDA, CDR2 SQIVND (reference sequence). The CDR3 here is CASSIGGSNQPQHF. DNA of the CDR3: TGTGCCAGTAGTATAGGAGGAAGCAATCAGCCCCAGCATTTT.

This chain links TRBV25-1 with TRBJ1-3, with unresolved D. The CDR3 is 14 residues long. Germline lookup yields CDR1 MGHDK and CDR2 SYGVNS. V lost 3 bases and J 6 bases, leaving 12 bases between the germline ends. The CDR3 region is CASSDEAQKNTIYF. DNA of the CDR3: TGTGCCAGCAGTGATGAGGCCCAGAAAAACACCATATATTTT.

CDR3 residues: CASSDSGHSVGYEQYV. The CDR3, as DNA: TGTGCCAGCAGTGACTCGGGACACTCCGTTGGATACGAGCAGTACGTC. The chain links TRBV6-4 to TRBJ2-7, with D possibly TRBD1 on 6 matching bases. Trimming removed 0 bases at V and 4 bases at J, with 16 bases between. The CDR3 has 16 amino acids. Germline CDR1 MRHNA, CDR2 SNTAGT.

This chain uses TRBV5-1 with TRBJ2-1; TRBD2 agrees at 15 bases. Germline V gene sequence: CDR1 SGHRS, CDR2 YFSETQ. The CDR3 is 17 residues long. With 3 bases clipped from V and 1 base from J, the junction kept 2 bases outside the gene matches. This CDR3 reads CASSSGLAGGSYNEQFF. Written as DNA, the CDR3 is TGCGCCAGCAGCTCGGGACTAGCGGGAGGTTCCTACAATGAGCAGTTCTTC.

This clone was recorded once. J is TRBJ2-3 and V is TRBV5-4; 9 bases agree with TRBD2. This CDR3 spans 16 amino acids. J lost 1 base, V lost 4 bases, and 7 bases had no gene match. Germline V gene data show CDR1 as SGHNT and CDR2 as YYREEE (reference sequence). The CDR3 DNA is TGTGCCAGCAGCCCGCGCTTAGCGGGAGGCACAGATACGCAGTATTTT. Amino acids: CASSPRLAGGTDTQYF.

This chain uses TRBV28 with TRBJ2-7; maybe TRBD2 (6 bases). Between the trimmed V and J ends, which lost 3 bases and 3 bases, there was a span of 12 bases. The CDR3 spans 14 residues. Germline CDR1 MDHEN, CDR2 SYDVKM. The CDR3 DNA reads as TGTGCCAGCAGTTTTACGGGAGACGGCTACGAGCAGTACTTC. This codes for CASSFTGDGYEQYF.

V usage is TRBV9 and J usage is TRBJ2-7; 7 bases are a match to TRBD2. Germline loops: CDR1 SGDLS, CDR2 YYNGEE. J lost 2 bases, V lost 1 base, and 6 bases had no gene match. The CDR3 contains 15 residues. Written as DNA, the CDR3 is TGTGCCAGCAGCGTATATAGCGGGCCAACCTACGAGCAGTACTTC. Translated: CASSVYSGPTYEQYF.

This clone was counted once. This sequence joins TRBV7-9 and TRBJ2-5, with TRBD1 matching 7 bases. The germline V gene encodes CDR1 SEHNR and CDR2 FQNEAQ (reference sequence). This CDR3 has 14 amino acids. J was trimmed by 4 bases and V by 4 bases; bases with no gene match: 6. CDR3 sequence: CASSSWTGRETQYF. CDR3 nucleotide sequence: TGTGCCAGCAGCTCCTGGACAGGAAGAGAGACCCAGTACTTC.

This clone was counted a single time. The J gene is TRBJ2-7, the V gene TRBV11-2; D unclear. The V gene's germline CDR1 is SGHAT and CDR2 FQNNGV. This CDR3 is 13 amino acids long. V was cut by 5 bases and J by 3 bases, with 11 bases left in between. The CDR3: CASSPPEDYEQYV. The DNA of the CDR3 is TGTGCCAGCAGCCCCCCCGAAGACTACGAGCAGTACGTC.

As DNA, the CDR3 is TGTGCCAGCAGCTCGACAGGGGTGTCGGCCGGGGAGCTGTTTTTT. Protein sequence: CASSSTGVSAGELFF. This chain connects TRBV7-9 to TRBJ2-2, with TRBD1 identical over 8 bases. The germline gives CDR1 SEHNR, CDR2 FQNEAQ (reference sequence). The J segment lost 6 bases and the V segment lost 4 bases, leaving 7 bases of the junction unmatched. This CDR3 contains 15 residues.

This chain links TRBV7-9 with TRBJ2-3; 10 bases line up with TRBD2. Germline V gives CDR1 SEHNR, CDR2 FQNEAQ (reference sequence). V trimming: 5 bases; J trimming: 6 bases; junction bases outside the gene matches: 8. The CDR3 has 15 residues. This chain's CDR3 is CASSGTSGVFDTQYF. CDR3 nucleotides: TGTGCCAGCAGCGGTACTAGCGGGGTCTTTGATACGCAGTATTTT.

This chain joins TRBV28 and TRBJ2-3, with TRBD1 matching 8 bases. This CDR3 comprises 14 residues. Germline CDR1 and CDR2: MDHEN and SYDVKM. Unmatched junction bases numbered 7, after V lost 7 bases and J lost 4 bases. CDR3 bases: TGTGCCAGCAAAAGACAGGGGAACGCAGATACGCAGTATTTT. Its translation: CASKRQGNADTQYF.

The rearrangement links TRBV25-1 to TRBJ2-5; no firm D call. Germline loops: CDR1 MGHDK, CDR2 SYGVNS. CDR3 length: 11 residues. V was cut by 4 bases and J by 8 bases, with 8 bases left in between. The CDR3 here is CASSALGTQYF. As DNA, the CDR3 is TGTGCCAGCAGTGCCCTGGGCACCCAGTACTTC.

This clone was observed once. The CDR3 DNA reads as TGTGCCAGCAGCTTGGAGCGGGGGGCTTACACCGGGGAGCTGTTTTTT. This sequence encodes CASSLERGAYTGELFF. The J gene is TRBJ2-2, the V gene TRBV11-3; 9 bases are shared with TRBD2. The CDR3 has 16 amino acids. V gave up 3 bases and J gave up 3 bases; unmatched junction bases: 5. The germline CDR1 and CDR2 sequences are SGHNT and YENEEA.

The chain combines TRBV7-2 with TRBJ1-1, with 7 bases lining up with TRBD1. Germline V CDR1 and CDR2: SGHTA, FQGNSA. V lost 5 bases, J lost 1 base, and 4 bases stayed unmatched. This CDR3 is built from 14 residues. This chain's CDR3 is CASSPWTGNTEAFF. In DNA form, the CDR3 reads TGTGCCAGCAGCCCCTGGACAGGGAACACTGAAGCTTTCTTT.

The V gene is TRBV2, the J gene TRBJ2-2, with D perhaps TRBD2 (5 bases). The V gene's germline CDR1 is SNHLY and CDR2 FYNNEI. Trimming shortened V by 6 bases and J by 5 bases, and 19 bases separated the two germline ends. This CDR3 has 16 residues. The CDR3 is CASSLAFDSGTGELFF. CDR3 bases: TGTGCCAGCAGCCTCGCTTTTGACTCGGGGACCGGGGAGCTGTTTTTT. The full variable domain, its missing parts supplied by reference TRBV2 and TRBJ2-2, is EPEVTQTPSHQVTQMGQEVILRCVPISNHLYFYWYRQILGQKVEFLVSFYNNEISEKSEIFDDQFSVERPDGSNFTLKIRSTKLEDSAMYFCASSLAFDSGTGELFFGEGSRLTVL.